This T cell receptor (beta chain) is drawn from a study of CD8 T cells in Susac syndrome. After extraction with the RNeasy kit, about 0.5 to 1 ug of the RNA was reverse transcribed using random hexamers. Multiplex PCR with immunoSEQ amplified the TCR beta CDR3 across 54 Vbeta and 13 Jbeta. TCRdb recomputed calls from the immunoSEQ multiplex PCR reads with MiXCR, one row per CDR3 protein. The table lists 200,000 to 250,000 distinct CDR3 sequences, roughly 90% of them singletons, with 0.1% to 0.15% in the top ten. Germline-derived CDR1 and CDR2 are SGDLS and YYNGEE. This CDR3 is built from 13 residues. V shed 4 bases and J shed 2 bases, with 7 bases lying between them.

The sequence came from a human donor with multiple sclerosis. This chain joins TRBV9 and TRBJ2-1; no clear D. The sample comprised CD8+ T cells from PBMCs. CDR3 amino acids: CASSSTAYNEQFF. DNA of the CDR3: TGTGCCAGCAGCTCGACTGCCTACAATGAGCAGTTCTTC.